These 30 T cell receptor beta chains came from one sample sequenced in a study of T cells in localized non-small cell lung cancer. Profiling relied on immunoSEQ multiplex PCR, and the TCRdb table lists in-frame clones only, not all of them. The data contain 15,000 to 20,000 clones, around 87% of them singletons. Sequencing was performed on peripheral blood mononuclear cells, taken before any cancer treatment. The receptors originated from a woman between 35 and 70 years old with stage III lung adenocarcinoma.

The chain combines TRBV27 with TRBJ2-3; a weak D match, TRBD1 (5 bases). The CDR3 covers 12 residues. The germline V gene has CDR1 MNHEY and CDR2 SMNVEV (reference sequence). V was shortened by 2 bases and J by 15 bases, with 15 bases between the two germline ends. CDR3 nucleotide sequence: TGTGCCAGCAGTTTACGGGCAGGGCCGATTTATTTT. Encoded protein: CASSLRAGPIYF.

This chain connects TRBV7-2 to TRBJ2-7; 7 bases are shared with TRBD2. The V and J ends lost 3 bases and 3 bases, in that order; junction bases with no gene match: 8. The CDR3 is 15 residues long. CDR1 and CDR2 from the germline V gene are SGHTA and FQGNSA. Written as DNA, the CDR3 is TGTGCCAGCAGCTTCCGACCTAGCGGTGTCTACGAGCAGTACTTC. Amino acid sequence: CASSFRPSGVYEQYF.

This sequence joins TRBV5-1 and TRBJ1-1; D not resolved. V lost 3 bases and J 5 bases, leaving 11 bases between the germline ends. The CDR3 totals 13 residues. Germline V lookup: CDR1 SGHRS, CDR2 YFSETQ. CDR3 in amino acids: CASSSGPSTEAFF. The CDR3 DNA sequence: TGCGCCAGCAGCTCTGGACCGTCAACTGAAGCTTTCTTT.

J is TRBJ2-7 and V is TRBV10-3; D may be TRBD1 (5 bases). Trimming pared 4 bases from V and 3 bases from J, leaving 10 bases between. Germline-derived CDR1 and CDR2 are ENHRY and SYGVKD. The CDR3 has 13 amino acids. CDR3 in amino acids: CAISVGQGYEQYF. CDR3 nucleotide sequence: TGTGCCATCAGTGTCGGGCAGGGCTACGAGCAGTACTTC.

CDR3 nucleotides: TGTGCCAGCAGTGGGAGAAAGGCTCAGGATTACAATGAGCAGTTCTTC. Translation: CASSGRKAQDYNEQFF. The chain links TRBV6-1 to TRBJ2-1; no definite D call. Germline assignment: CDR1 MNHNS and CDR2 SASEGT. CDR3 size: 16 residues. V lost 4 bases, J lost 4 bases, and 17 bases lay in between.

This clone was recorded only once. The CDR3 nucleotides read TGTGCCATCAGTGGGGGTGACGCGGCCTCCTACGAGCAGTACTTC. Translating gives CAISGGDAASYEQYF. The chain recombines TRBV10-3 with TRBJ2-7; D not resolved. V dropped 4 bases and J dropped 0 bases, with 13 bases sitting between them. The CDR3 totals 15 residues. CDR1 is ENHRY, CDR2 SYGVKD, per germline.

This clone was seen more than once but under ten times. The V call is TRBV5-1, the J call TRBJ2-3; D unresolved. This CDR3 is 16 amino acids long. With 4 bases removed from V and 1 base from J, the gap between germline ends came to 16 bases. Germline CDR1 is SGHRS and CDR2 is YFSETQ. As DNA, the CDR3 is TGCGCCAGCAGCCCCCGGGTGAGGTCCCGCACAGATACGCAGTATTTT. Residues: CASSPRVRSRTDTQYF. The entire variable domain, with the rest obtained from reference TRBV5-1 and TRBJ2-3, is as follows: KAGVTQTPRYLIKTRGQQVTLSCSPISGHRSVSWYQQTPGQGLQFLFEYFSETQRNKGNFPGRFSGRQFSNSRSEMNVSTLELGDSALYLCASSPRVRSRTDTQYFGPGTRLTVL.

The chain has TRBV18 and TRBJ1-1; tentatively, D is TRBD1 (6 bases). The CDR3 sequence is 15 residues long. Between the trimmed V and J ends, which lost 3 bases and 5 bases, there was a span of 16 bases. The germline gives CDR1 KGHSH, CDR2 LQKENI. CDR3 in amino acids: CASSPGARVGTEAFF. The CDR3 DNA sequence: TGTGCCAGCTCACCGGGGGCCAGGGTTGGTACTGAAGCTTTCTTT.

The V and J genes are TRBV5-5 and TRBJ2-5, with unresolved D. CDR1 and CDR2 from the germline V gene are SGHKS and YYEKEE (reference sequence). The ends were cut back, 4 bases at V and 1 base at J, with 11 bases in the middle. This CDR3 spans 14 amino acids. The CDR3 loop reads CASSPPWTQETQYF. The CDR3 region has the DNA TGTGCCAGCAGCCCTCCCTGGACCCAAGAGACCCAGTACTTC.

The V and J genes are TRBV7-9 and TRBJ2-1; 7 bases map to TRBD2. The CDR3 extends over 16 amino acids. Losses at the gene ends were 2 bases for V and 6 bases for J; bases not matched to a gene: 10. Germline CDR1 SEHNR, CDR2 FQNEAQ (reference sequence). The CDR3 DNA reads as TGTGCCAGCAGCTTATGGCGGGGGATCGAATCCAATGAGCAGTTCTTC. Translating it yields CASSLWRGIESNEQFF. The full variable domain, with the rest looked up from reference TRBV7-9 and TRBJ2-1, is DTGVSQNPRHKITKRGQNVTFRCDPISEHNRLYWYRQTLGQGPEFLTYFQNEAQLEKSRLLSDRFSAERPKGSFSTLEIQRTEQGDSAMYLCASSLWRGIESNEQFFGPGTRLTVL.

The chain is built from TRBV6-5 and TRBJ1-4, with TRBD1 matching over 7 bases. The CDR3 extends over 15 amino acids. V lost 2 bases, J lost 8 bases, and 8 bases stayed unmatched. Germline CDR1 MNHEY, CDR2 SVGAGI. CDR3 nucleotide sequence: TGTGCCAGCAGTTACAGCGGCAGGGGGGACGAAAAACTGTTTTTT. This gives the protein CASSYSGRGDEKLFF.

The V and J genes are TRBV5-1 and TRBJ1-1; D uncertain. V was shortened by 4 bases and J by 6 bases, with 19 bases between the two germline ends. The CDR3 loop spans 15 amino acids. Germline lookup yields CDR1 SGHRS and CDR2 YFSETQ. CDR3 sequence: CASSRNTGSTPEAFF. The CDR3 DNA follows: TGCGCCAGCAGCCGAAATACTGGGAGTACTCCTGAAGCTTTCTTT.

CDR3 DNA: TGTGCCAGCAGCCAAATTGCCCCGAACGATGAGCAGTTCTTC. It encodes CASSQIAPNDEQFF. V gene TRBV4-2 combines with J gene TRBJ2-1, with no clear D. Trimming took 2 bases from V and 8 from J, leaving 13 bases between them. The CDR3 covers 14 residues. The germline CDR1 and CDR2 sequences are LGHNA and YNFKEQ.

The chain recombines TRBV5-1 with TRBJ2-5, with D maybe TRBD1 (6 bases). The DNA end is more similar to TRBJ2-7, so the J call may be wrong. CDR3 length: 13 residues. CDR1 is SGHRS and CDR2 is YFSETQ in the germline V gene. The CDR3 nucleotides read TGCGCCAGCAGCTTGGCAGGGGCTAACGAGCAGTACTTC. Translated: CASSLAGANEQYF.

The chain uses TRBV2 and TRBJ2-5; the D gene is possibly TRBD2 (6 bases). The CDR3 extends over 13 amino acids. V was trimmed by 4 bases and J by 5 bases, leaving 11 bases between them. CDR1 is SNHLY and CDR2 is FYNNEI in the germline V gene. CDR3 bases: TGTGCCAGCAGTGCAGGGAGCGGGGAGACCCAGTACTTC. Translated, it gives CASSAGSGETQYF.

V gene TRBV2 combines with J gene TRBJ2-7, with 9 bases identical to TRBD1. This CDR3 region has 15 residues. The ends lost 6 bases at V and 2 bases at J; junction bases unmatched: 8. The V gene's germline CDR1 is SNHLY and CDR2 FYNNEI. The CDR3 coding sequence is TGTGCCAGCAGCTTACAGGGGGCAACGGCCTACGAGCAGTACTTC. Amino acids: CASSLQGATAYEQYF.

The rearrangement links TRBV7-3 to TRBJ1-1; D ambiguous. The V end was cut by 2 bases, the J end by 1 base, with 8 bases between. Germline V gene data show CDR1 as SGHTA and CDR2 as FQGTGA. The CDR3 covers 14 residues. The CDR3 DNA sequence: TGTGCCAGCAGCTTATACGCAGAGAACACTGAAGCTTTCTTT. Amino acids: CASSLYAENTEAFF.

The chain joins TRBV7-9 to TRBJ1-1; TRBD1 aligns across 8 bases. Trimming cost V 6 bases and J 4 bases; bases outside gene matches: 7. The CDR3 loop spans 14 amino acids. The germline V gene has CDR1 SEHNR and CDR2 FQNEAQ (reference sequence). CDR3 bases: TGTGCCAGCAGATCCTCAGGGGGCGTCACTGAAGCTTTCTTT. Translated: CASRSSGGVTEAFF.

This sequence joins TRBV19 and TRBJ2-7; TRBD2 might be the D (5 bases). Looked up from germline, CDR1 is LNHDA and CDR2 is SQIVND (reference sequence). This CDR3 region has 16 residues. Trimming removed 3 bases at V and 0 bases at J, with 15 bases between. The CDR3 coding sequence is TGTGCCAGTAGTATTGGGGAGCGTAGGAGCTCCTACGAGCAGTACTTC. Its protein product is CASSIGERRSSYEQYF.

The genes are TRBV12-5 and TRBJ1-2; D gene ambiguous. The CDR3 sequence is 13 residues long. In germline, CDR1 is LGHNT, CDR2 FRNRAP. V was clipped by 0 bases and J by 6 bases, with 8 bases between them. CDR3 sequence (DNA): TGTGCTAGTGGTTTGGTTGACCTAAATGGCTACACCTTC. This sequence encodes CASGLVDLNGYTF.

The rearrangement links TRBV2 to TRBJ2-7; 7 bases fit TRBD1. The CDR3 is made up of 13 amino acids. CDR1 SNHLY and CDR2 FYNNEI come from the germline V gene. V shed 6 bases, J shed 2 bases, and the junction held 4 bases outside the gene matches. The CDR3 here is CASRPGQTYEQYF. CDR3 coding DNA: TGTGCCAGCAGACCGGGACAGACCTACGAGCAGTACTTC. Drawing the rest from reference TRBV2 and TRBJ2-7, the complete variable domain is EPEVTQTPSHQVTQMGQEVILRCVPISNHLYFYWYRQILGQKVEFLVSFYNNEISEKSEIFDDQFSVERPDGSNFTLKIRSTKLEDSAMYFCASRPGQTYEQYFGPGTRLTVT.

The rearrangement uses TRBV5-1 and TRBJ2-2; 11 nucleotides align to TRBD2. Trimming cost V 3 bases and J 6 bases; bases outside gene matches: 4. Germline CDR1 SGHRS, CDR2 YFSETQ. The CDR3 consists of 15 residues. The CDR3 DNA sequence: TGCGCCAGCAGCTCCGGGACTAGCGGCCCCGGGGAGCTGTTTTTT. This encodes CASSSGTSGPGELFF.

In regard to this clone: Compared with germline, one end of the junction differs, possibly owing to a read error. The chain carries TRBV15 and TRBJ2-7; TRBD2 agrees at 12 bases. This CDR3 is built from 17 residues. Germline assignment: CDR1 LNHNV and CDR2 YYDKDF (reference sequence). CDR3 DNA: TGTGCCATCAGCAGAGATTCTAGCGGGAGGGCCGACTACGAGCAGTACTTC. Protein: CAISRDSSGRADYEQYF.

J is TRBJ2-7 and V is TRBV4-3, with TRBD2 matching 7 bases. Germline loops: CDR1 LGHNA, CDR2 YSLEER. With 4 bases clipped from V and 3 bases from J, the junction kept 3 bases outside the gene matches. CDR3 length: 13 residues. CDR3 protein: CASSREGSYEQYF. CDR3 bases: TGCGCCAGCAGCCGGGAGGGGAGCTACGAGCAGTACTTC.

For this clone: At one end, the junction sequence differs from germline, possibly due to a read error. Other DNA sequences in this specimen translate into the identical CDR3. The chain couples TRBV7-9 to TRBJ2-1; 10 bases match TRBD2. CDR3 length: 13 amino acids. Germline CDR1 SEHNR, CDR2 FQNEAQ (reference sequence). The chain's CDR3 is CASSLVLAGPQFF. DNA of the CDR3: TGTGCCAGTAGCTTAGTACTAGCGGGACCACAGTTCTTC.

This rearrangement joins TRBV5-4 to TRBJ2-5, with D perhaps matching TRBD1 or TRBD2 (5 bases each). V lost 2 bases and J 4 bases, leaving 9 bases between the germline ends. This CDR3 region has 13 residues. CDR1 and CDR2 from the germline V gene are SGHNT and YYREEE (reference sequence). CDR3 nucleotide sequence: TGTGCCAGCAGCTTCCGGGACGGAGAGACCCAGTACTTC. This sequence encodes CASSFRDGETQYF.

This clone was detected once. This chain joins TRBV11-2 and TRBJ2-1, with D tentatively TRBD2 (6 bases). Germline loops: CDR1 SGHAT, CDR2 FQNNGV. Trimming left V 0 bases short and J 5 bases short, with 11 bases between. This CDR3 has 15 residues. The CDR3 DNA is TGTGCCAGCAGCTTAGATTGGCTAGCGAACAATGAGCAGTTCTTC. Its translation: CASSLDWLANNEQFF. Drawing the rest from reference TRBV11-2 and TRBJ2-1, the complete variable domain is EAGVAQSPRYKIIEKRQSVAFWCNPISGHATLYWYQQILGQGPKLLIQFQNNGVVDDSQLPKDRFSAERLKGVDSTLKIQPAKLEDSAVYLCASSLDWLANNEQFFGPGTRLTVL.

With respect to this clone: Other DNA sequences in this sample translate to the same CDR3. The chain has TRBV11-3 and TRBJ2-2; D uncertain. CDR3 length: 15 amino acids. V gave up 3 bases and J gave up 4 bases, with 12 bases separating them. Germline V gene sequence: CDR1 SGHNT, CDR2 YENEEA. CDR3 residues: CASSFDTSLTGELFF. The CDR3 nucleotides are TGTGCCAGCAGCTTTGACACCTCTCTCACCGGGGAGCTGTTTTTT.

The CDR3 reads CAWSVRGPGEKLFF. The CDR3 coding sequence is TGTGCCTGGAGTGTACGTGGTCCGGGAGAAAAACTGTTTTTT. V gene TRBV30 combines with J gene TRBJ1-4, with D hard to call. CDR3 length: 14 residues. The germline gives CDR1 GTSNPN, CDR2 SVGIG (reference sequence). Trimming pared 0 bases from V and 8 bases from J, leaving 13 bases between. The variable domain in full, with the rest retrieved from reference TRBV30 and TRBJ1-4, is SQTIHQWPATLVQPVGSPLSLECTVEGTSNPNLYWYRQAAGRGLQLLFYSVGIGQISSEVPQNLSASRPQDRQFILSSKKLLLSDSGFYLCAWSVRGPGEKLFFGSGTQLSVL.

The chain is built from TRBV7-6 and TRBJ2-7, with D perhaps TRBD1 or TRBD2 (6 bases each). Germline lookup yields CDR1 SGHVS and CDR2 FNYEAQ. V was cut by 2 bases and J by 5 bases, with 10 bases left in between. The CDR3 is 13 amino acids. CDR3 sequence reads: CASSLSGANEQYF. DNA of the CDR3: TGTGCCAGCAGCTTATCGGGGGCCAACGAGCAGTACTTC.